This TCR beta chain was sequenced for a study of OX40 agonist ivuxolimab in advanced cancers. Study-level findings and limits: Expanded clones were, on average, more numerous in CD8+ T cells than in CD4+.

Regarding this clone: Its antigen is not known.

Clones were sequenced by immunoSEQ multiplex PCR, and TCRdb holds only the in-frame ones, with some missing. This sample has just under 20,000 clones, with around four fifths found just once. The sequence was collected from an adult with an advanced solid tumor such as melanoma, head and neck, liver or kidney cancer. The sequencing used CD4+ or CD8+ T cells sorted from blood, collected in a trial of the OX40 agonist ivuxolimab.

DNA of the CDR3: TGTGCCAGCAGCACACTAGGCAATGAGCAGTTCTTC. It yields the protein CASSTLGNEQFF. The chain combines TRBV11-3 with TRBJ2-1; D might be TRBD2 (5 bases). CDR3 length: 12 amino acids. CDR1 SGHNT and CDR2 YENEEA come from the germline V gene. The V end was cut by 5 bases, the J end by 6 bases, with 8 bases between. Supplemented by reference TRBV11-3 and TRBJ2-1, the full variable domain reads EAGVVQSPRYKIIEKKQPVAFWCNPISGHNTLYWYLQNLGQGPELLIRYENEEAVDDSQLPKDRFSAERLKGVDSTLKIQPAELGDSAVYLCASSTLGNEQFFGPGTRLTVL.